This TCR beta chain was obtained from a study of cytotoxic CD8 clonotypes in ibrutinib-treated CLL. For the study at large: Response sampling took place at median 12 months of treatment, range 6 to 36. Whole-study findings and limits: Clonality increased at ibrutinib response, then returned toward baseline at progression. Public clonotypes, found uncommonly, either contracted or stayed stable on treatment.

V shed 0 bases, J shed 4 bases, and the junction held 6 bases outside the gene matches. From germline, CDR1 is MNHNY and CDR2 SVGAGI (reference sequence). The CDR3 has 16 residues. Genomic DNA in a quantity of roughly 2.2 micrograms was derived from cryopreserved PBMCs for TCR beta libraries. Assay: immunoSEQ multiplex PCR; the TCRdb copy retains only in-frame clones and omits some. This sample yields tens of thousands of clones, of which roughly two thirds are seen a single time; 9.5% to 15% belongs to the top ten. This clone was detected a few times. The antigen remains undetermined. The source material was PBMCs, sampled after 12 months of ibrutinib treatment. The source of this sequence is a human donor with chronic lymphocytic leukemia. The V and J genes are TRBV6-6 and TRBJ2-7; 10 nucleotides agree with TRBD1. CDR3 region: CASSYSEDRGSYEQYF. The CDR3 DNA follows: TGTGCCAGCAGTTACTCGGAGGACAGGGGGTCGTACGAGCAGTACTTC.